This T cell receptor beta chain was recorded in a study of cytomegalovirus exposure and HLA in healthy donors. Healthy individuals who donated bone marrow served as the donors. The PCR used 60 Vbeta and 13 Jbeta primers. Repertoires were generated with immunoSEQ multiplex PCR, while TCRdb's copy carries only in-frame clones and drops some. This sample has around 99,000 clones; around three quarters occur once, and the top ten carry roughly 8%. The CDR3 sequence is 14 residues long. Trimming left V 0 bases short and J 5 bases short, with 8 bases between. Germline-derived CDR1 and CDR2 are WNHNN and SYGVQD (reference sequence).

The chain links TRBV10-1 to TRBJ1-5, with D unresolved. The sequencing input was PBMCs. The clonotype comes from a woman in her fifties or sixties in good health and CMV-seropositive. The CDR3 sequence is CASSESKLHQPQHF. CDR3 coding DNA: TGCGCCAGCAGTGAGTCCAAGCTTCATCAGCCCCAGCATTTT.